The 2 T cell receptor beta chains below come from one sample, sequenced in a study of control samples from healthy donors and cancer patients. Some clones are missing from TCRdb's copy, which holds only in-frame ones; the method was immunoSEQ multiplex PCR. The sample has 150,000 or so clones; just under 95% are singletons. The sequencing sample was made of PBMCs. These TCRs come from a man aged 55 to 69 with colorectal cancer.

This clone was seen once. The chain has TRBV3-1 (or the pseudogene TRBV3-2) and TRBJ1-6; 9 bases match TRBD1. The CDR3 totals 12 residues. The V segment lost 6 bases and the J segment 18 bases; nucleotides outside the gene matches: 9. In germline, CDR1 is LGHDT, CDR2 YNNKEL (reference sequence). DNA for the CDR3: TGTGCCAGCAGTCTGGGACAGGGCGACTCCCACTTT. This translates into CASSLGQGDSHF.

The rearrangement uses TRBV27 and TRBJ2-2; the match to TRBD2 covers 12 bases. The J segment lost 6 bases and the V segment lost 3 bases, leaving 5 bases of the junction unmatched. The CDR3 loop spans 16 amino acids. The germline V gene encodes CDR1 MNHEY and CDR2 SMNVEV (reference sequence). The CDR3 is CASSLIASGGAGELFF. CDR3 sequence (DNA): TGTGCCAGCAGTTTGATTGCTAGCGGGGGGGCCGGGGAGCTGTTTTTT.